This T cell receptor (beta chain) was found in a study of technical replicates of blood from several donors. The method was immunoSEQ multiplex PCR; TCRdb's version includes in-frame clones alone and lacks a portion of them. The table lists approximately 95,000 clones, approximately 95% of them singletons. The V gene lost 0 bases and the J gene lost 3 bases, with 11 bases spanning the gap. Germline loops: CDR1 SGDLS, CDR2 YYNGEE. The CDR3 has 15 residues. This clonotype was obtained from a human donor in good health. Sequencing was carried out using T cells isolated from PBMCs. The chain employs TRBV9 and TRBJ2-3; D uncertain. CDR3: CASSVGLVGTDTQYF. The CDR3 nucleotides are TGTGCCAGCAGCGTAGGATTGGTCGGGACAGATACGCAGTATTTT.